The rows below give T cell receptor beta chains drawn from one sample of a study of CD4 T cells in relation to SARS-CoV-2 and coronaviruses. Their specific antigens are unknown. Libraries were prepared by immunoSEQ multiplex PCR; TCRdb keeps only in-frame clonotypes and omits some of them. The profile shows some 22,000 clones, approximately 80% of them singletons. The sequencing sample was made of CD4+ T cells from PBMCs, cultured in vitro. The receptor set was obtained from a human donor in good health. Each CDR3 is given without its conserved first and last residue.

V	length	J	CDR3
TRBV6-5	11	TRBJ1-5	ASSQQEDQPQH
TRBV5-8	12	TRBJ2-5	ASSLDTPAKTQY
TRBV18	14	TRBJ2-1	ASSPPGLAGSNEQF
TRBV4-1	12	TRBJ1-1	ASKTGTHVIEAF
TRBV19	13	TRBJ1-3	ASSIGAPGGNTIY
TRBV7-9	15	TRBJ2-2	ASSLVTPGLHTGELF
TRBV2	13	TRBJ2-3	ASSEPGGNEDTQY
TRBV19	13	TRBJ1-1	ASSTPTGLNTEAF
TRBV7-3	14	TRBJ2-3	ASSLGQGEGTDTQY
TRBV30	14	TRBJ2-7	AWSVGTSGFSYEQY
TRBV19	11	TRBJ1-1	ASSIRGSTEAF
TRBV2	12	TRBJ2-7	ASSWGTGVYEQY
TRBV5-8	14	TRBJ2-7	ASSLAPGQGNYEQY
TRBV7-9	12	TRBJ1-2	ASSLGQGFRGYT
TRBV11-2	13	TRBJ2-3	ASSLDSVLADTQY
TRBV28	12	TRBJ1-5	ASTIDRVNQPQH
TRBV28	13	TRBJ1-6	ASSLPGQADSPLH
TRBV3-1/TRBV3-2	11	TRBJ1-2	ASSQTLGSGYT
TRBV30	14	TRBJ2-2	AWSVPLPKGTGELF
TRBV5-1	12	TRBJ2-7	ASSGTGGSLEQY
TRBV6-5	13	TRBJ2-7	ASTERLAGEYEQY
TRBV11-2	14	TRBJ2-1	ASSLTGTRPYNEQF
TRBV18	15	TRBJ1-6	ASSPPSGPSYNSPLH
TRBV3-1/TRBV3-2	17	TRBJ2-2	ASSRGTGGARSNTGELF
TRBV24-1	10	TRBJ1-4	ATSDLGSQLF
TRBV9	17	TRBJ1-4	ASSARPGQGWGTNEKLF
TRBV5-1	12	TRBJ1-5	ASQGGAFRRAQH
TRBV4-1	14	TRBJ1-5	ASSQPHRGADQPQH
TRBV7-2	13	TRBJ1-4	ASSRDRSPNEKLF
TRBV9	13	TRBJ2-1	ASSVALSGYNEQF
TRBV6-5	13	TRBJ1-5	ASRSGRDSNQPQH
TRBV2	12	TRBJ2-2	ASRATVNTGELF